Listed here are 32 T cell receptor beta chains from one sample, sequenced in a study of blood T cell repertoires in COVID-19. Sequencing used immunoSEQ multiplex PCR; TCRdb keeps in-frame clones, though not all of them. Among 110,000 or so clones listed, over 80% were seen once. The specimen was peripheral blood. Receptors were obtained from a woman aged 70-85 years with acute or convalescent COVID-19.

The chain has TRBV6-4 and TRBJ2-4; D gene unclear. Between the trimmed V and J ends, which lost 4 bases and 6 bases, there was a span of 19 bases. The CDR3 runs to 16 residues. The germline V gene encodes CDR1 MRHNA and CDR2 SNTAGT. CDR3 DNA: TGTGCCAGCAGTGTAATTCTGAGCGTCGGCGGAAACATTCAGTACTTC. It is translated as CASSVILSVGGNIQYF.

This chain links TRBV11-2 with TRBJ2-1; D may be TRBD1 (6 bases). CDR1 and CDR2 from the germline V gene are SGHAT and FQNNGV. V was trimmed by 0 bases and J by 4 bases, leaving 7 bases between them. The CDR3 length is 14 residues. The DNA for the CDR3 is TGTGCCAGCAGCTTAGAGGGGGCTTACAATGAGCAGTTCTTC. Translated, it gives CASSLEGAYNEQFF.

The chain joins TRBV28 to TRBJ2-7, with 9 bases that match TRBD2. With 4 bases clipped from V and 6 bases from J, the junction kept 10 bases outside the gene matches. The CDR3 is 15 residues long. CDR1 and CDR2 from the germline V gene are MDHEN and SYDVKM. CDR3 in amino acids: CASSSPIAGAGEQYF. Written as DNA, the CDR3 is TGTGCCAGCAGTTCCCCCATAGCGGGAGCCGGCGAGCAGTACTTC.

The V and J genes are TRBV3-1 (or the pseudogene TRBV3-2) and TRBJ1-6, with TRBD1 matching 7 bases. The V gene end was trimmed by 5 bases and the J gene end by 4 bases; junction bases not matched to a gene: 2. CDR3 size: 14 residues. Germline CDR1 and CDR2: LGHDT and YNNKEL (reference sequence). CDR3: CASSWGQYNSPLHF. CDR3 nucleotide sequence: TGTGCCAGCAGCTGGGGACAGTATAATTCACCCCTCCACTTT.

This clone was seen only once. The chain links TRBV7-9 to TRBJ2-7; 10 bases fit TRBD1. CDR3 length equals 15 residues. J gave up 2 bases and V 1 base, and 2 bases lay outside the gene matches. Per the germline V gene, CDR1 is SEHNR and CDR2 is FQNEAQ (reference sequence). CDR3 DNA sequence: TGTGCCAGCAGCTTAGGACAGGGGGCAACCTACGAGCAGTACTTC. This codes for CASSLGQGATYEQYF.

This chain joins TRBV2 and TRBJ1-1, with TRBD1 matching 8 bases. The ends lost 2 bases at V and 1 base at J; junction bases unmatched: 3. The CDR3 has 15 amino acids. The germline gives CDR1 SNHLY, CDR2 FYNNEI. The CDR3 protein is CASSEIGQGNTEAFF. CDR3 DNA sequence: TGTGCCAGCAGTGAAATCGGACAGGGGAACACTGAAGCTTTCTTT.

In DNA form, the CDR3 reads TGTGCCAGCAGCTTAGGCCTAGGGGCTAATGAAAAACTGTTTTTT. It encodes CASSLGLGANEKLFF. The chain combines TRBV13 with TRBJ1-4; D may be TRBD1 (5 bases). Germline values: CDR1 PRHDT, CDR2 FYEKMQ (reference sequence). This CDR3 has 15 residues. Trimming took off 0 bases at V and 3 bases at J, with 8 bases between the two ends.

The chain is built from TRBV3-1 (or the pseudogene TRBV3-2) and TRBJ1-1; 12 bases match TRBD1. After removal of 4 bases from V and 7 bases from J, the junction contained 10 bases not matched to a gene. From germline, CDR1 is LGHDT and CDR2 YNNKEL (reference sequence). The CDR3 has 16 residues. Here the CDR3 reads CASSPEGGTGGGEAFF. The CDR3 DNA reads TGTGCCAGCAGCCCCGAGGGGGGGACAGGGGGCGGTGAAGCTTTCTTT.

This clone has at least ten counts. This chain connects TRBV3-1 (or the pseudogene TRBV3-2) to TRBJ2-1; TRBD2 agrees at 9 bases. CDR1 is LGHDT, CDR2 YNNKEL, per germline (reference sequence). This CDR3 has 15 amino acids. The V gene end was trimmed by 3 bases and the J gene end by 7 bases; junction bases not matched to a gene: 7. The CDR3 region has the DNA TGTGCCAGCAGCCACATTAGCGGGAGTAGGAATGAGCAGTTCTTC. It translates to CASSHISGSRNEQFF.

This chain joins TRBV7-8 and TRBJ2-3; D is undetermined. Per germline, CDR1 SGHVS and CDR2 FQNEAQ. The ends were cut back, 3 bases at V and 2 bases at J, with 3 bases in the middle. There are 12 residues in the CDR3. CDR3 bases: TGTGCCAGCAGCTTCTACACAGATACGCAGTATTTT. Amino acid sequence: CASSFYTDTQYF.

This clone came up once. The chain links TRBV6-5 to TRBJ1-1; possibly TRBD1 for D (5 bases). This CDR3 comprises 15 residues. CDR1 and CDR2 from the germline V gene are MNHEY and SVGAGI. V lost 0 bases and J lost 6, with 14 bases in between. The CDR3 sequence is CASSYSGRGSAEAFF. DNA for the CDR3: TGTGCCAGCAGTTACTCGGGGAGGGGTAGCGCTGAAGCTTTCTTT.

V and J are TRBV5-1 and TRBJ1-2; TRBD1 matches at 10 bases. The CDR3 has 13 residues. The germline V gene encodes CDR1 SGHRS and CDR2 YFSETQ. V shed 0 bases, J shed 12 bases, and the junction held 5 bases outside the gene matches. Here the CDR3 reads CASSLGDRGQNTF. The CDR3 region has the DNA TGCGCCAGCAGCTTGGGGGACAGGGGACAGAACACCTTC.

This chain uses TRBV28 with TRBJ1-1; D perhaps matches TRBD1 (6 bases). The length of the CDR3 is 14 residues. The V gene's germline CDR1 is MDHEN and CDR2 SYDVKM. Trimming stripped 7 bases from V and 1 base from J, with 13 bases between. The CDR3 DNA sequence: TGTGCCAGCAATGTACAGGGTGAGAACACTGAAGCTTTCTTT. This sequence encodes CASNVQGENTEAFF.

The sample holds a few counts of this clone. This rearrangement joins TRBV7-2 to TRBJ1-5; D is ambiguous. This CDR3 has 17 amino acids. V lost 1 base to trimming and J lost 4 bases, with 17 bases between them. Germline V gene lookup returns CDR1 SGHTA and CDR2 FQGNSA. CDR3 in amino acids: CASSLGGRGRGNQPQHF. The CDR3 DNA follows: TGTGCCAGCAGCTTAGGAGGCCGGGGTCGCGGGAATCAGCCCCAGCATTTT.

The J gene is TRBJ2-3, the V gene TRBV6-1; 8 bases line up with TRBD1. Losses at the gene ends were 3 bases for V and 11 bases for J; bases not matched to a gene: 4. The germline gives CDR1 MNHNS, CDR2 SASEGT. This CDR3 contains 12 residues. In DNA, the CDR3 is TGTGCCAGCAGTGATGCCGGGACAGGGCAGTATTTT. Protein: CASSDAGTGQYF.

V and J are TRBV28 and TRBJ1-5; no clear D gene. The length of the CDR3 is 13 residues. Germline CDR1 is MDHEN and CDR2 is SYDVKM. The germline V and J ends were trimmed by 2 bases and 4 bases, with 6 bases remaining between them. CDR3 in amino acids: CASSLTENQPQHF. The CDR3 DNA follows: TGTGCCAGCAGTTTAACGGAGAATCAGCCCCAGCATTTT.

The chain carries TRBV9 and TRBJ2-5, with 8 bases identical to TRBD2. V dropped 1 base and J dropped 2; count of bases not matched to a gene: 4. The CDR3 runs to 15 residues. In germline, CDR1 is SGDLS, CDR2 YYNGEE. CDR3 amino acids: CASSVSLAGQETQYF. The CDR3 nucleotides read TGTGCCAGCAGCGTAAGCCTAGCGGGTCAAGAGACCCAGTACTTC.

CDR3 loop: CASSSQGSWSQETQYF. The CDR3 DNA is TGTGCCAGCAGCTCTCAGGGGTCTTGGAGCCAAGAGACCCAGTACTTC. The J gene is TRBJ2-5, the V gene TRBV9; D possibly corresponds to TRBD1 (6 bases). V was shortened by 4 bases and J by 1 base, with 17 bases between the two germline ends. Germline CDR1 SGDLS, CDR2 YYNGEE. The length of the CDR3 is 16 residues.

The count of this clone is one. The rearrangement uses TRBV5-8 and TRBJ2-3; 9 bases match TRBD2. Germline loops: CDR1 SGHTS, CDR2 YDEGEE. The CDR3 totals 17 residues. The V segment lost 0 bases and the J segment 1 base; nucleotides outside the gene matches: 6. The CDR3 coding sequence is TGTGCCAGCAGCTTGGGGTGGCGGGGGGGCCGCACAGATACGCAGTATTTT. Translation gives CASSLGWRGGRTDTQYF. Based on the CDR3 plus reference TRBV5-8 and TRBJ2-3, the full variable domain is EAGVTQSPTHLIKTRGQQATLRCSPISGHTSVYWYQQALGLGLQFLLWYDEGEERNRGNFPPRFSGRQFPNYSSELNVNALELEDSALYLCASSLGWRGGRTDTQYFGPGTRLTVL.

This clone has a handful of counts. This chain uses TRBV30 with TRBJ1-1; 9 bases line up with TRBD1. The CDR3 runs 11 residues. The V and J ends lost 2 bases and 10 bases, in that order; junction bases with no gene match: 2. Germline assignment: CDR1 GTSNPN and CDR2 SVGIG (reference sequence). The CDR3 DNA follows: TGTGCCTGGAGTAGACAGGGGGGAGCTTTCTTT. Translation gives CAWSRQGGAFF.

This chain uses TRBV6-6 with TRBJ1-1, with 9 bases identical to TRBD1. The CDR3 length is 14 residues. The J segment lost 4 bases and the V segment lost 6 bases, leaving 6 bases of the junction unmatched. Germline CDR1 and CDR2: MNHNY and SVGAGI (reference sequence). The CDR3 sequence is CASRRNRGPTEAFF. The CDR3 nucleotides read TGTGCCAGCAGGCGGAACAGGGGGCCCACTGAAGCTTTCTTT.

This clone was seen once. The rearrangement joins TRBV27 to TRBJ2-3; D is perhaps TRBD1 (6 bases). Trimming stripped 7 bases from V and 3 bases from J, with 23 bases between. The CDR3 is 17 residues long. Looked up from germline, CDR1 is MNHEY and CDR2 is SMNVEV (reference sequence). Written as DNA, the CDR3 is TGTGCCAGCATGGTTGTGGGGGCCCCGAGTTGGACAGATACGCAGTATTTT. Translation gives CASMVVGAPSWTDTQYF.

The sample holds a few counts of this clone. V is TRBV14 and J is TRBJ1-3; D remains unclear. Germline V gene sequence: CDR1 SGHDN, CDR2 FVKESK. The length of the CDR3 is 19 residues. Trimming shortened V by 2 bases and J by 0 bases, and 20 bases separated the two germline ends. In DNA form, the CDR3 reads TGTGCCAGCAGCCAAAGGAGGAGACTGGAGATTTACTCTGGAAACACCATATATTTT. Translation: CASSQRRRLEIYSGNTIYF.

The chain employs TRBV28 and TRBJ2-7; TRBD1 agrees at 9 bases. This CDR3 has 14 residues. The ends lost 6 bases at V and 3 bases at J; junction bases unmatched: 6. Germline assignment: CDR1 MDHEN and CDR2 SYDVKM. CDR3 in DNA: TGTGCCAGCAGCCAAGGGGACAGGGTCTACGAGCAGTACTTC. Amino acid sequence: CASSQGDRVYEQYF.

The rearrangement uses TRBV5-1 and TRBJ1-1; D remains ambiguous. CDR3 length: 14 residues. CDR1 is SGHRS and CDR2 is YFSETQ in the germline V gene. Trimming cost V 0 bases and J 3 bases, with 9 bases left between them. CDR3 sequence (DNA): TGCGCCAGCAGCTTGGACAGCCCGGACACTGAAGCTTTCTTT. It translates to CASSLDSPDTEAFF.

The V and J genes are TRBV7-2 and TRBJ2-5; D unresolved. The germline V gene encodes CDR1 SGHTA and CDR2 FQGNSA. Trimming took 1 base from V and 5 from J, leaving 11 bases between them. The CDR3 consists of 14 residues. This CDR3 is CASSLVRRPETQYF. CDR3 nucleotides: TGTGCCAGCAGCTTAGTCCGTCGTCCGGAGACCCAGTACTTC.

V and J are TRBV28 and TRBJ1-2; D unclear. The CDR3 is 14 amino acids. CDR1 and CDR2 from the germline V gene are MDHEN and SYDVKM. The V gene lost 2 bases and the J gene lost 8 bases, with 15 bases spanning the gap. The CDR3 here is CASSLRSAYSGYTF. The CDR3 DNA follows: TGTGCCAGCAGTTTACGGAGCGCATATTCGGGCTACACCTTC.

This clone occurred once. The chain couples TRBV12-3 or TRBV12-4 to TRBJ1-3; no clear D. The CDR3 covers 11 residues. V lost 5 bases and J lost 8, with 7 bases in between. The CDR3 here is CASSLRDTIYF. In nucleotides, the CDR3 is TGTGCCAGCAGTCTTCGTGACACCATATATTTT.

The chain joins TRBV6-5 to TRBJ1-4; 11 bases agree with TRBD1. The CDR3 loop spans 14 amino acids. Germline CDR1 and CDR2: MNHEY and SVGAGI. V gave up 6 bases and J gave up 11 bases; unmatched junction bases: 8. The CDR3 spells CASSSGTGGRKLFF. Written as DNA, the CDR3 is TGTGCCAGCAGCTCCGGGACAGGGGGAAGGAAACTGTTTTTT.

The rearrangement links TRBV7-2 to TRBJ2-3, with 7 bases aligning to TRBD2. Trimming removed 2 bases from V and 1 base from J; junction bases left unmatched: 9. Germline V CDR1 and CDR2: SGHTA, FQGNSA. The CDR3 has 17 residues. The CDR3 nucleotides are TGTGCCAGCAGCTTAAGGGCGGGAAGCGGGGGCACAGATACGCAGTATTTT. Its protein product is CASSLRAGSGGTDTQYF.

V and J are TRBV6-5 and TRBJ2-7; TRBD2 is a possible D gene (6 bases). Germline loops: CDR1 MNHEY, CDR2 SVGAGI. The V gene lost 0 bases and the J gene lost 9 bases, with 12 bases spanning the gap. The CDR3 sequence is 13 residues long. In nucleotides, the CDR3 is TGTGCCAGCAGTTACTCCCCCGGGAGTGTGCAGTACTTC. This gives the protein CASSYSPGSVQYF.

The chain links TRBV19 to TRBJ2-1; the match to TRBD1 covers 12 bases. The germline gives CDR1 LNHDA, CDR2 SQIVND (reference sequence). V was pared by 6 bases and J by 7 bases, with 10 bases of the junction left unmatched. The CDR3 sequence is 16 residues long. The CDR3 region has the DNA TGTGCCAGTAGGCTAACCGGGACAGGGGGCTTGAATGAGCAGTTCTTC. Encoded protein: CASRLTGTGGLNEQFF.